The 22 T cell receptor beta chains presented below share a single source sample, sequenced in a study of blood T cells in healthy people across ages. Together with a sample-barcoded 5' primer, a J-beta primer mix was included in a second PCR lasting roughly 6 to 12 cycles. MiXCR was run by TCRdb on the 5' RACE reads, yielding one entry per CDR3 protein. The sample has hundreds of thousands of distinct CDR3 sequences; approximately 44% are singletons. The sample taken for sequencing was blood. These receptor sequences come from a man aged 60 to 69 in good health.

This chain uses TRBV7-2 with TRBJ2-3, with D perhaps matching TRBD1 (7 bases). Germline lookup yields CDR1 SGHTA and CDR2 FQGNSA. Trimming pared 5 bases from V and 3 bases from J, leaving 18 bases between. CDR3 length: 16 amino acids. CDR3 amino acids: CASSMQGGLLTDTQYF. The CDR3 DNA reads TGTGCCAGCAGCATGCAGGGGGGTCTTTTAACAGATACGCAGTATTTT. Filled out from reference TRBV7-2 and TRBJ2-3, the complete variable domain reads GAGVSQSPSNKVTEKGKDVELRCDPISGHTALYWYRQSLGQGLEFLIYFQGNSAPDKSGLPSDRFSAERTGGSVSTLTIQRTQQEDSAVYLCASSMQGGLLTDTQYFGPGTRLTVL.

The chain combines TRBV4-3 with TRBJ1-1; TRBD1 is a possible D gene (5 bases). This CDR3 spans 13 amino acids. CDR1 LGHNA and CDR2 YSLEER come from the germline V gene. Trimming shortened V by 0 bases and J by 7 bases, and 9 bases separated the two germline ends. CDR3 residues: CASSQEGAGEAFF. For the CDR3, the DNA is TGCGCCAGCAGCCAAGAAGGGGCAGGTGAAGCTTTCTTT.

This clonotype was counted a few times. V usage is TRBV15 and J usage is TRBJ2-1; D gene uncertain. CDR3 length: 12 amino acids. Germline values: CDR1 LNHNV, CDR2 YYDKDF (reference sequence). V shed 1 base and J shed 10 bases, with 8 bases lying between them. CDR3 protein: CATSRGPSEQFF. As DNA, the CDR3 is TGTGCCACCAGCAGAGGTCCTTCAGAGCAGTTCTTC.

This clonotype was detected ten times or more. This chain connects TRBV4-3 to TRBJ2-5; D possibly uses TRBD1 or TRBD2 (5 bases each). The CDR3 consists of 14 residues. CDR1 is LGHNA, CDR2 YSLEER, per germline. Trimming removed 1 base from V and 6 bases from J, with 12 bases in between. The CDR3 sequence: CASSQGPGTKTQYF. CDR3 coding DNA: TGCGCCAGCAGCCAAGGGCCCGGGACGAAGACCCAGTACTTC.

About this clonotype itself: This sequence may be a read error, since a much larger clone differs from it by one base. V usage is TRBV28 and J usage is TRBJ2-5; perhaps TRBD1 as D (5 bases). Germline CDR1 and CDR2: MDHEN and SYDVKM. The CDR3 loop spans 13 amino acids. As DNA, the CDR3 is TGTGCCGGCAGTTTTGCAGGGAAAGAGACCCAGTACTTC. This gives the protein CAGSFAGKETQYF.

V gene TRBV20-1 combines with J gene TRBJ2-5; 8 bases match TRBD2. The J call may be in error: the DNA end matches TRBJ2-7 better. Germline CDR1 is DFQATT and CDR2 is SNEGSKA (reference sequence). The CDR3 runs to 15 residues. In nucleotides, the CDR3 is TGCAGTGCGCCCGCCTCGGAGCGGGGGAAGGACGAGCAGTACTTC. It specifies CSAPASERGKDEQYF.

Only a few counts were recorded for this clonotype. The rearrangement uses TRBV2 and TRBJ2-7; no clear D. The V and J ends lost 3 bases and 3 bases respectively, with 9 bases between them. The CDR3 length is 13 residues. The germline gives CDR1 SNHLY, CDR2 FYNNEI. CDR3 sequence (DNA): TGTGCCAGCAGTGACCCTCTCCGCTACGAGCAGTACTTC. Amino acid sequence: CASSDPLRYEQYF.

This clonotype showed up many times. The chain is built from TRBV29-1 and TRBJ2-1; possibly TRBD1 for D (5 bases). The V end lost 6 bases, the J end lost 7 bases, and 16 bases lay between the germline ends. The germline CDR1 and CDR2 sequences are SQVTM and ANQGSEA. The CDR3 has 13 residues. The CDR3 loop reads CSVNPQGFNEQFF. CDR3 nucleotide sequence: TGCAGCGTGAATCCCCAGGGTTTTAATGAGCAGTTCTTC.

V gene TRBV10-3 combines with J gene TRBJ2-5, with 9 bases fitting TRBD1. V was clipped by 2 bases and J by 4 bases; unmatched bases: 5. Germline loops: CDR1 ENHRY, CDR2 SYGVKD. This CDR3 is built from 15 residues. The DNA of the CDR3 is TGTGCCATCAGTGAGGCGGGACAGGGCCTAGAGACCCAGTACTTC. Residues: CAISEAGQGLETQYF.

The rearrangement uses TRBV27 and TRBJ2-4, with D uncertain. The J call is doubtful: the DNA matches TRBJ2-7 better. CDR3 length equals 9 residues. Germline V lookup: CDR1 MNHEY, CDR2 SMNVEV (reference sequence). The CDR3: CASSNEQYF. CDR3 nucleotides: TGTGCCAGCAGTAACGAGCAGTACTTC.

The rearrangement joins TRBV7-3 to TRBJ2-7, with D maybe TRBD2 (5 bases). CDR1 and CDR2 from the germline V gene are SGHTA and FQGTGA. Trimming removed 7 bases at V and 5 bases at J, with 21 bases between. The CDR3 has 15 amino acids. CDR3 sequence reads: CASTEGRHQSNEQYF. The CDR3 nucleotides are TGTGCCAGCACCGAGGGAAGACACCAGTCCAACGAGCAGTACTTC.

The V gene is TRBV6-2 or TRBV6-3, the J gene TRBJ2-6; possibly TRBD1 for D (6 bases). Germline V lookup: CDR1 MNHEY, CDR2 SVGEGT. This CDR3 region has 19 residues. The V end was cut by 6 bases, the J end by 0 bases, with 21 bases between. The CDR3 sequence is CASSPMVPGQPSGANVLTF. The CDR3 coding sequence is TGTGCCAGCAGCCCTATGGTCCCGGGACAACCCTCTGGGGCCAACGTCCTGACTTTC.

The genes are TRBV30 and TRBJ2-2; 10 nucleotides match TRBD1. Germline trimming cut 2 bases from V and 5 bases from J; bases unmatched to any gene: 8. This CDR3 has 16 amino acids. Germline V CDR1 and CDR2: GTSNPN, SVGIG (reference sequence). The CDR3 DNA reads as TGTGCCTGGAGTTATAGGGACAGGGGCGGAACCGGGGAGCTGTTTTTT. The encoded protein is CAWSYRDRGGTGELFF.

This rearrangement joins TRBV6-1 to TRBJ2-7, with 12 bases that match TRBD2. Looked up from germline, CDR1 is MNHNS and CDR2 is SASEGT. V was clipped by 4 bases and J by 4 bases; unmatched bases: 11. The CDR3 sequence is 17 residues long. The CDR3 protein is CASSGLAGAGDYYEQYF. For the CDR3, the DNA is TGTGCCAGCAGTGGACTAGCGGGGGCCGGGGATTATTACGAGCAGTACTTC.

This clonotype was seen a few times. The J gene is TRBJ2-7, the V gene TRBV7-2; 8 bases are shared with TRBD2. The CDR3 is 14 amino acids. The V segment lost 0 bases and the J segment 4 bases; nucleotides outside the gene matches: 2. Germline V lookup: CDR1 SGHTA, CDR2 FQGNSA. CDR3 region: CASSLARLAYEQYF. CDR3 bases: TGTGCCAGCAGCTTAGCGAGACTAGCGTACGAGCAGTACTTC.

The rearrangement uses TRBV7-9 and TRBJ2-5, with TRBD1 identical over 7 bases. The CDR3 extends over 13 amino acids. V dropped 5 bases and J dropped 11; count of bases not matched to a gene: 11. Germline V gene lookup returns CDR1 SEHNR and CDR2 FQNEAQ (reference sequence). CDR3 sequence: CASSHGQAREQYF. Written as DNA, the CDR3 is TGTGCCAGCAGCCACGGACAGGCTAGGGAGCAGTACTTC.

In this sample, this clonotype turned up a few times. The chain employs TRBV20-1 and TRBJ2-3; 8 bases fit TRBD2. With V trimmed by 4 bases and J by 0 bases, 6 bases remained unmatched. The CDR3 contains 15 residues. Germline loops: CDR1 DFQATT, CDR2 SNEGSKA (reference sequence). CDR3 protein: CSAIGGETSTDTQYF. The DNA of the CDR3 is TGCAGTGCTATCGGGGGGGAAACTAGCACAGATACGCAGTATTTT.

The chain has TRBV5-1 and TRBJ1-6; D is uncertain. V lost 6 bases and J 0 bases, leaving 10 bases between the germline ends. This CDR3 region has 15 residues. Germline V gives CDR1 SGHRS, CDR2 YFSETQ. CDR3 region: CASKDLSSYNSPLHF. CDR3 bases: TGCGCCAGCAAAGACCTCAGCTCCTATAATTCACCCCTCCACTTT.

The chain has TRBV27 and TRBJ2-4; 8 bases are shared with TRBD1. The DNA end lines up better with TRBJ2-7; the J call may be wrong. In germline, CDR1 is MNHEY, CDR2 SMNVEV (reference sequence). The CDR3 consists of 16 residues. CDR3 sequence: CASSSGTGDRIYEQYF. CDR3 bases: TGTGCCAGCAGTTCAGGTACCGGGGACAGGATCTACGAGCAGTACTTC.

The genes are TRBV7-2 and TRBJ2-5, with a weak D call TRBD1 (6 bases). V was clipped by 5 bases and J by 4 bases, with 14 bases between them. The germline V gene has CDR1 SGHTA and CDR2 FQGNSA. The CDR3 sequence is 14 residues long. The CDR3 DNA reads as TGTACCAGCAGCCCAAGCACAGGGACAGAGACCCAGTACTTC. The encoded protein is CTSSPSTGTETQYF.

This clonotype has a handful of counts. This chain connects TRBV6-5 to TRBJ2-5, with 8 bases fitting TRBD1. CDR3 length: 15 residues. The germline gives CDR1 MNHEY, CDR2 SVGAGI. V shed 0 bases, J shed 4 bases, and the junction held 4 bases outside the gene matches. The CDR3 nucleotides read TGTGCCAGCAGTTACTCTAGCAGGGGGCTAGAGACCCAGTACTTC. Translated, it gives CASSYSSRGLETQYF.

The chain employs TRBV5-6 and TRBJ2-5; no reliable D call. The CDR3 covers 14 residues. V was cut by 3 bases and J by 2 bases, with 11 bases left in between. From germline, CDR1 is SGHDT and CDR2 YYEEEE. CDR3 in DNA: TGTGCCAGCAGCTCCCAAGTTTCTCAAGAGACCCAGTACTTC. Encoded protein: CASSSQVSQETQYF.